This TCR beta chain stems from a study of identifying expanded T cells in peripheral blood. The method was immunoSEQ multiplex PCR; TCRdb's version includes in-frame clones alone and lacks a portion of them. The sample contains 80,000 or so clones, 70% to 90% of which appear only once. Germline-derived CDR1 and CDR2 are LNHDA and SQIVND (reference sequence). Germline trimming cut 5 bases from V and 5 bases from J; bases unmatched to any gene: 17. The CDR3 has 18 residues. Remarks on this clone: Its antigen is unknown.

Study observations and caveats: Technical replicates showed roughly 1.2 changed clones; approximately 2 weeks approximately 15; four weeks 19.

The chain combines TRBV19 with TRBJ2-2; TRBD1 aligns across 7 bases. The sequenced sample was blood. This TCR came from a person between 18 and 69 years old in good health. CDR3 sequence: CASSARDSHIRTTGELFF. The CDR3 DNA follows: TGTGCCAGTAGTGCCAGGGACAGCCATATTCGAACAACCGGGGAGCTGTTTTTT.